In this sample, the clone carrying this T cell receptor beta chain turned up many times. Its antigen remains unknown. These data originate in a study of metastatic and nonmetastatic thyroid tumors. The wider study: Where malignant and benign thyroid patients were concerned, repertoires were compared across blood and tumor or nodule tissue.

V was clipped by 2 bases and J by 10 bases, with 12 bases between them. The CDR3 runs to 14 residues. Study results and caveats: Reports indicated that malignant thyroid tumors showed significantly higher TCR beta diversity than benign nodules did, in blood and tumor.

TCRdb re-processed the PCR reads through MiXCR. The sample carries some 21,000 clones, less than 15% recorded once. No patient had received any treatment before thyroid surgery. The clonotype originates from a male donor with papillary thyroid cancer or a benign thyroid nodule (not recorded which). Some clones in this sample may be carry-over from other donors' samples. The V and J genes are TRBV12-3 or TRBV12-4 and TRBJ1-6, with D perhaps matching TRBD1 (5 bases). The material sequenced was blood. The chain's CDR3 is CASSLQGRGSPLHF. CDR3 nucleotides: TGTGCCAGCAGTTTACAGGGAAGAGGGTCACCCCTCCACTTT.